This is a list of T cell receptor beta chains from one sample in a study of shared clonotypes between healthy human individuals. Sequencing used immunoSEQ multiplex PCR; TCRdb keeps in-frame clones, though not all of them. The sample records some 1 million clones, around 76% being singletons. The sequencing input was memory CD4+ T cells sorted from blood. All receptors come from a young man in good health. Both conserved end residues are part of each CDR3. Fields, in order: CDR3 DNA, CDR3 protein, J gene, D gene, V gene, clone size. A D gene is named only where the DNA matches it firmly. The size field is filled for only some rows; it gives once, few, many or a size class.

CDR3 DNA: TGTGCCAGCAGTGACCAACCTCAGGCCGGGGAGCTGTTTTTT
CDR3 protein: CASSDQPQAGELFF
J gene: TRBJ2-2
D gene: -
V gene: TRBV6-1
clone size: -

CDR3 DNA: TGTGCCAGCAGCTTGTCAGGGGGCCAAGTTGGTAGCAATCAGCCCCAGCATTTT
CDR3 protein: CASSLSGGQVGSNQPQHF
J gene: TRBJ1-5
D gene: TRBD1
V gene: TRBV11-3
clone size: -

CDR3 DNA: TGTGCCAGCAGCTTGAATCCCGGGGGTGAGCAGTTCTTC
CDR3 protein: CASSLNPGGEQFF
J gene: TRBJ2-1
D gene: -
V gene: TRBV11-3
clone size: few

CDR3 DNA: TGCGCCAGCAGCTCGACCGGGACAGGGGCAGAAGCTTTCTTT
CDR3 protein: CASSSTGTGAEAFF
J gene: TRBJ1-1
D gene: TRBD1
V gene: TRBV5-1
clone size: many

CDR3 DNA: TGCGCCAGCAGCCCCGGAACGAAGGGGTCCACAGATACGCAGTATTTT
CDR3 protein: CASSPGTKGSTDTQYF
J gene: TRBJ2-3
D gene: -
V gene: TRBV4-1
clone size: -

CDR3 DNA: TGTGCCACCCGCAGGGTCCCGACCTACGAGCAGTACTTC
CDR3 protein: CATRRVPTYEQYF
J gene: TRBJ2-7
D gene: -
V gene: TRBV6-1
clone size: -

CDR3 DNA: TGTGCCAGCAGCTCCCCCTTGGGTAGCGGGAGGGCCAGTGAGCAGTTCTTC
CDR3 protein: CASSSPLGSGRASEQFF
J gene: TRBJ2-1
D gene: TRBD2
V gene: TRBV7-6
clone size: -

CDR3 DNA: TGTGCCAGCAGCTTAGCGGGAGGCCCCTACAATGAGCAGTTCTTC
CDR3 protein: CASSLAGGPYNEQFF
J gene: TRBJ2-1
D gene: -
V gene: TRBV7-2
clone size: -

CDR3 DNA: TGTGCCAGCAGCTTAGCGGGGACTAGCGGGAGTGGTCAAGAGACCCAGTACTTC
CDR3 protein: CASSLAGTSGSGQETQYF
J gene: TRBJ2-5
D gene: TRBD2
V gene: TRBV7-2
clone size: -

CDR3 DNA: TGTGCCAGTAGTACGCGTAGGGGGAGCGAGCAGTACTTC
CDR3 protein: CASSTRRGSEQYF
J gene: TRBJ2-7
D gene: -
V gene: TRBV19
clone size: -

CDR3 DNA: TGTGCCGGGACAGGGGGTTATAATTCACCCCTCCACTTT
CDR3 protein: CAGTGGYNSPLHF
J gene: TRBJ1-6
D gene: TRBD1
V gene: TRBV6-1
clone size: -

CDR3 DNA: TGCGCCAGCAGTAGGCGACAAGGAGCGGGCACCGGGGAGCTGTTTTTT
CDR3 protein: CASSRRQGAGTGELFF
J gene: TRBJ2-2
D gene: -
V gene: TRBV10-1
clone size: -

CDR3 DNA: TGCGCCAGCAGCTCTCATGAGCTAGCGGGAGGGCCAGATACGCAGTATTTT
CDR3 protein: CASSSHELAGGPDTQYF
J gene: TRBJ2-3
D gene: TRBD2
V gene: TRBV5-1
clone size: few

CDR3 DNA: TGTGCCAGCAGCTTATGGACTAGCGTGGAAGAGACCCAGTACTTC
CDR3 protein: CASSLWTSVEETQYF
J gene: TRBJ2-5
D gene: TRBD2
V gene: TRBV5-4
clone size: -

CDR3 DNA: TGTGCCAGCAGTTTATCGTCTGCAGGGGGAGAAAAACTGTTTTTT
CDR3 protein: CASSLSSAGGEKLFF
J gene: TRBJ1-4
D gene: TRBD1
V gene: TRBV27
clone size: -

CDR3 DNA: TGTGCCAGCTCACCCTCGAGGACTAGCGGGAACACCGGGGAGCTGTTTTTT
CDR3 protein: CASSPSRTSGNTGELFF
J gene: TRBJ2-2
D gene: TRBD2
V gene: TRBV18
clone size: many

CDR3 DNA: TGTGCCAGCAGCCCCCGGGGACAGGGTGGGGAGACCCAGTACTTC
CDR3 protein: CASSPRGQGGETQYF
J gene: TRBJ2-5
D gene: TRBD1
V gene: TRBV5-4
clone size: -

CDR3 DNA: TGTGCCAGCAACGGGATGAGAAACACCGGGGAGCTGTTTTTT
CDR3 protein: CASNGMRNTGELFF
J gene: TRBJ2-2
D gene: -
V gene: TRBV27
clone size: -

CDR3 DNA: TGTGCCAGCAGAGGCCGGGCAGCCGGGGAGCTGTTTTTT
CDR3 protein: CASRGRAAGELFF
J gene: TRBJ2-2
D gene: -
V gene: TRBV6-5
clone size: few

CDR3 DNA: TGTGCCAGCAGCGTTAGCGCCACGAACACCGGGGAGCTGTTTTTT
CDR3 protein: CASSVSATNTGELFF
J gene: TRBJ2-2
D gene: -
V gene: TRBV7-2
clone size: many

CDR3 DNA: TGTGCCAGCAGCTTGGTTGGGACAGGGGCCTACGAGCAGTACTTC
CDR3 protein: CASSLVGTGAYEQYF
J gene: TRBJ2-7
D gene: TRBD1
V gene: TRBV7-2
clone size: -

CDR3 DNA: TGTGCCAGCAGGCAAAGGACAGGGGGGTCCAGTGAGACCCAGTACTTC
CDR3 protein: CASRQRTGGSSETQYF
J gene: TRBJ2-5
D gene: TRBD1
V gene: TRBV2
clone size: -

CDR3 DNA: TGTGCCAGCAGTCAGGGAAACACTGAAGCTTTCTTT
CDR3 protein: CASSQGNTEAFF
J gene: TRBJ1-1
D gene: -
V gene: TRBV7-2
clone size: -

CDR3 DNA: TGTGCCTGGACTATGGGGAGCTATGGCTACACCTTC
CDR3 protein: CAWTMGSYGYTF
J gene: TRBJ1-2
D gene: -
V gene: TRBV30
clone size: -

CDR3 DNA: TGTGCCAGCAGCTTGGACTCGGGATATCGGCCCCAGCATTTT
CDR3 protein: CASSLDSGYRPQHF
J gene: TRBJ1-5
D gene: -
V gene: TRBV5-5
clone size: -

CDR3 DNA: TGTGCCAGCAGTGAACGAACAGGCACCTACGAGCAGTACTTC
CDR3 protein: CASSERTGTYEQYF
J gene: TRBJ2-7
D gene: -
V gene: TRBV2
clone size: -

CDR3 DNA: TGTGCCAGCCCAGAGCGGGTTATCCGCACAGATACGCAGTATTTT
CDR3 protein: CASPERVIRTDTQYF
J gene: TRBJ2-3
D gene: -
V gene: TRBV25-1
clone size: -

CDR3 DNA: TGTGCCAGCTCACCGGGAGACAGAAGCTCCTACGAGCAGTACTTC
CDR3 protein: CASSPGDRSSYEQYF
J gene: TRBJ2-7
D gene: -
V gene: TRBV18
clone size: -

CDR3 DNA: TGTGCCAGCAGCTTGGTTCTTGGGGCCCAAGAGACCCAGTACTTC
CDR3 protein: CASSLVLGAQETQYF
J gene: TRBJ2-5
D gene: -
V gene: TRBV5-6
clone size: -

CDR3 DNA: TGTGCCAGCAGCCAAGCTCCCACTGAAGCTTTCTTT
CDR3 protein: CASSQAPTEAFF
J gene: TRBJ1-1
D gene: -
V gene: TRBV14
clone size: -

CDR3 DNA: TGTGCCAGCAGCTTGGTTGACAGGTACACTGAAGCTTTCTTT
CDR3 protein: CASSLVDRYTEAFF
J gene: TRBJ1-1
D gene: -
V gene: TRBV5-4
clone size: -

CDR3 DNA: TGCGCCAGCAGCTTAATGGCAGGGGGTGGCTACGAGCAGTACTTC
CDR3 protein: CASSLMAGGGYEQYF
J gene: TRBJ2-7
D gene: TRBD1
V gene: TRBV5-1
clone size: -

CDR3 DNA: TGTGCCAGCACCCCCGGGGGAACACCAAACTATGGCTACACCTTC
CDR3 protein: CASTPGGTPNYGYTF
J gene: TRBJ1-2
D gene: -
V gene: TRBV6-6
clone size: few

CDR3 DNA: TGTGCCAGCAGCTACGTGACCACCGCAGCCAAAAACATTCAGTACTTC
CDR3 protein: CASSYVTTAAKNIQYF
J gene: TRBJ2-4
D gene: -
V gene: TRBV5-5
clone size: once

CDR3 DNA: TGTGCCTGGAGTCCCACCTGGGGGGCTGGATACGAGCAGTACTTC
CDR3 protein: CAWSPTWGAGYEQYF
J gene: TRBJ2-7
D gene: -
V gene: TRBV30
clone size: few

CDR3 DNA: TGTGCCAGCAGTTACACAGACTACAATCAGCCCCAGCATTTT
CDR3 protein: CASSYTDYNQPQHF
J gene: TRBJ1-5
D gene: -
V gene: TRBV6-5
clone size: -

CDR3 DNA: TGTGCCAGCAGTTACGAGGCAGGCTACGAGCAGTACTTC
CDR3 protein: CASSYEAGYEQYF
J gene: TRBJ2-7
D gene: -
V gene: TRBV6-6
clone size: -

CDR3 DNA: TGTGCCAGCAGTACTGGGGGGGGACTGAACACTGAAGCTTTCTTT
CDR3 protein: CASSTGGGLNTEAFF
J gene: TRBJ1-1
D gene: -
V gene: TRBV6-6
clone size: once

CDR3 DNA: TGTGCCAGCTCGCAAGGGGGGGCTGAAGCTTTCTTT
CDR3 protein: CASSQGGAEAFF
J gene: TRBJ1-1
D gene: -
V gene: TRBV18
clone size: -

CDR3 DNA: TGCGCCAGCAGCTTGGTGGCTAGCGGGGGGAATGAGCAGTTCTTC
CDR3 protein: CASSLVASGGNEQFF
J gene: TRBJ2-1
D gene: TRBD2
V gene: TRBV5-1
clone size: few

CDR3 DNA: TGCAGCGTTGTGTTGGGGAGCTCCTACAATGAGCAGTTCTTC
CDR3 protein: CSVVLGSSYNEQFF
J gene: TRBJ2-1
D gene: -
V gene: TRBV29-1
clone size: -

CDR3 DNA: TGTGCCAGCAGCTTAGGGGAAGGGTTCAGGGGCGTCAATTCACCCCTCCACTTT
CDR3 protein: CASSLGEGFRGVNSPLHF
J gene: TRBJ1-6
D gene: -
V gene: TRBV7-8
clone size: -

CDR3 DNA: TGTGCCAGCAGCTTAGCCCCTAGCGGGATCTACAATGAGCAGTTCTTC
CDR3 protein: CASSLAPSGIYNEQFF
J gene: TRBJ2-1
D gene: TRBD2
V gene: TRBV7-2
clone size: -

CDR3 DNA: TGTGCCAGCAGCTTAGGGACAGGGACGGCAGATACGCAGTATTTT
CDR3 protein: CASSLGTGTADTQYF
J gene: TRBJ2-3
D gene: TRBD1
V gene: TRBV7-6
clone size: -

CDR3 DNA: TGTGCCAGCAGCTTAGTAAGAGGGGCTAAGTACGGCTACACCTTC
CDR3 protein: CASSLVRGAKYGYTF
J gene: TRBJ1-2
D gene: -
V gene: TRBV7-6
clone size: -

CDR3 DNA: TGTGCCAGCTCTTATAAGCAGGGCGTCGCTGAAGCTTTCTTT
CDR3 protein: CASSYKQGVAEAFF
J gene: TRBJ1-1
D gene: -
V gene: TRBV18
clone size: -

CDR3 DNA: TGTGCCAGCAGCGTATTGGGGGCCTCCTACAATGAGCAGTTCTTC
CDR3 protein: CASSVLGASYNEQFF
J gene: TRBJ2-1
D gene: -
V gene: TRBV9
clone size: -

CDR3 DNA: TGTGCCAGCAGGATGGGGCTAGGAGAGACCCAGTACTTC
CDR3 protein: CASRMGLGETQYF
J gene: TRBJ2-5
D gene: -
V gene: TRBV6-1
clone size: -

CDR3 DNA: TGTGCCAGCAGTTTACAAGACAGACGAGGCTACACCTTC
CDR3 protein: CASSLQDRRGYTF
J gene: TRBJ1-2
D gene: -
V gene: TRBV28
clone size: -

CDR3 DNA: TGTGCCATCAGCCCCTCGGAGGGGGCTGAAGCTTTCTTT
CDR3 protein: CAISPSEGAEAFF
J gene: TRBJ1-1
D gene: -
V gene: TRBV10-3
clone size: -

CDR3 DNA: TGTGCTAGTGGTTCGATCGGACAGGGTAACTATGGCTACACCTTC
CDR3 protein: CASGSIGQGNYGYTF
J gene: TRBJ1-2
D gene: TRBD1
V gene: TRBV12-5
clone size: -

CDR3 DNA: TGTGCCAGCAGCTTGGGGTCTGGATATGGCTACACCTTC
CDR3 protein: CASSLGSGYGYTF
J gene: TRBJ1-2
D gene: -
V gene: TRBV5-4
clone size: -

CDR3 DNA: TGTGCCAGCAGCTGGGGGACAATCTCCTACGAGCAGTACTTC
CDR3 protein: CASSWGTISYEQYF
J gene: TRBJ2-7
D gene: -
V gene: TRBV5-5
clone size: once

CDR3 DNA: TGTGCCAGCAGTGGGTGGGGAGGGCCGGGGGCGACCCAGTACTTC
CDR3 protein: CASSGWGGPGATQYF
J gene: TRBJ2-5
D gene: -
V gene: TRBV6-1
clone size: -

CDR3 DNA: TGTGCCAGCAGCTTGCGAGGCCTGACCTACGAGCAGTACTTC
CDR3 protein: CASSLRGLTYEQYF
J gene: TRBJ2-7
D gene: -
V gene: TRBV5-6
clone size: -

CDR3 DNA: TGTGCCTGGAGTAGGGCAGGGACCTCAACTAATGAAAAACTGTTTTTT
CDR3 protein: CAWSRAGTSTNEKLFF
J gene: TRBJ1-4
D gene: -
V gene: TRBV30
clone size: -

CDR3 DNA: TGTGCCAGCAGTGAATTCACCCTTATTCCGGGAGAAAAACTGTTTTTT
CDR3 protein: CASSEFTLIPGEKLFF
J gene: TRBJ1-4
D gene: -
V gene: TRBV6-1
clone size: -

CDR3 DNA: TGTGCCAGCAGCTTCGAGGCGCGGGGGCCCTACAATGAGCAGTTCTTC
CDR3 protein: CASSFEARGPYNEQFF
J gene: TRBJ2-1
D gene: -
V gene: TRBV5-4
clone size: -

CDR3 DNA: TGCGCCAGCAGCCTGACTAGCGGGAGCCCAGATACGCAGTATTTT
CDR3 protein: CASSLTSGSPDTQYF
J gene: TRBJ2-3
D gene: TRBD2
V gene: TRBV4-1
clone size: -